Listed here is a single T cell receptor (beta chain). The treatment was: 19 received Ad26.COV2.S at low or high dose, single or two shots; a few received placebo; per-sample allocation not given. Sampling took place 63 days after the first vaccine or placebo injection. The data were obtained in a study of Ad26.COV2.S vaccination and SARS-CoV-2 variants. Clones were sequenced by immunoSEQ multiplex PCR, and TCRdb holds only the in-frame ones, with some missing. This table has about 350,000 clones, 70% to 90% appearing once. V was cut by 2 bases and J by 1 base, with 9 bases left in between. Germline V gene lookup returns CDR1 SGHNT and CDR2 YYREEE (reference sequence). The CDR3 is 14 residues long.

Specimen: peripheral blood, collected in a trial of Ad26.COV2.S vaccine versus placebo. This clonotype was sampled from a person between 18 and 59 years old who received the Ad26.COV2.S COVID-19 vaccine or a placebo. J is TRBJ1-1 and V is TRBV5-4; no clear D gene. Here the CDR3 DNA reads TGTGCCAGCAGCTTCCCAGGCAAGAACACTGAAGCTTTCTTT. Protein product: CASSFPGKNTEAFF. Looking up the rest from reference TRBV5-4 and TRBJ1-1 gives the full variable domain: ETGVTQSPTHLIKTRGQQVTLRCSSQSGHNTVSWYQQALGQGPQFIFQYYREEENGRGNFPPRFSGLQFPNYSSELNVNALELDDSALYLCASSFPGKNTEAFFGQGTRLTVV.